Described below is a single T cell receptor beta chain sequence and its context. Its antigen is not identified. Cultured CD4+ T-cell DNA underwent Oncomine TCR Beta short-read sequencing. TCRdb reprocessed the PCR reads via MiXCR and lists one record per CDR3 protein. The sample holds under 10,000 distinct CDR3 sequences, roughly two fifths seen once. These data belong to a study of vaccination and CD4 T cells after COVID-19. Turning to the study itself: Post-vaccine specimens were obtained a median roughly 70 days after dose two (range 14 to 241). Stimulation used overlapping spike peptides from SARS-CoV-2, HCoV-NL63, HCoV-OC43 and HCoV-229E.

Treatment described: roughly 11-day PBMC culture with coronavirus spike peptide pools or control peptides (ViraFEST assay). CD4+ T lymphocytes from the unexposed donor were collected before the COVID-19 pandemic (2011-2018). The researchers probed unexposed-donor CD4+ T cells with SARS-CoV-2 S/N and four cold-coronavirus spikes, cells permitting. This CDR3 has 13 amino acids. V lost 2 bases and J lost 4, with 5 bases in between. The germline gives CDR1 MGHRA, CDR2 YSYEKL. The sequencing input was CD4+ T cells from blood, cultured in vitro. This sequence originates from a human donor in good health. The rearrangement links TRBV4-1 to TRBJ1-4; no firm D call. As DNA, the CDR3 is TGCGCCAGCAGCCAATACGGTAATGAAAAACTGTTTTTT. Its protein is CASSQYGNEKLFF.